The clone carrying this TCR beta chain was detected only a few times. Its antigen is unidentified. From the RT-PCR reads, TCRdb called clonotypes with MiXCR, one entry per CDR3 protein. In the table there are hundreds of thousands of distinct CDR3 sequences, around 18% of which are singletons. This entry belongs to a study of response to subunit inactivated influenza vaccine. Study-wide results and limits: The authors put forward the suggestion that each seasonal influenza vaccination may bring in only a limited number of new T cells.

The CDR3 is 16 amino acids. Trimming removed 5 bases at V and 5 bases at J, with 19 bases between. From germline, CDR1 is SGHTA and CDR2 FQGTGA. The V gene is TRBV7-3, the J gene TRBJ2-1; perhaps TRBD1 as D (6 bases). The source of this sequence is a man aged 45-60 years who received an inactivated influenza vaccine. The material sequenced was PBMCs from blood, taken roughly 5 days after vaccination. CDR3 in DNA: TGTGCCAGCAGCCGAGATAGGGGGTTGGGTGACAATGAGCAGTTCTTC. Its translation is CASSRDRGLGDNEQFF. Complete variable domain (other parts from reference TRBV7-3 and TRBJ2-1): GAGVSQTPSNKVTEKGKYVELRCDPISGHTALYWYRQSLGQGPEFLIYFQGTGAADDSGLPNDRFFAVRPEGSVSTLKIQRTERGDSAVYLCASSRDRGLGDNEQFFGPGTRLTVL.